The T cell receptor (beta chain) under discussion was sequenced for a study of blood T cells in healthy people across ages. Turning to the study itself: Capture via template switching afforded approximately one barcoded beta molecule per two T cells.

A second PCR, run for roughly 6 to 11 cycles, used a sample-barcoded 5' primer plus a J-beta primer mix. TCRdb itself ran the 5' RACE reads through MiXCR, one entry per CDR3 protein. This sample yields around 800,000 distinct CDR3 sequences, of which roughly 26% are seen a single time; 3% belongs to the top ten. Isolation of PBMCs gave at least 7 million cells per sample. As for this clonotype: Its target is not known.

Study-wide points: It was not possible, with unsorted PBMCs, to conclusively compare naive and antigen-experienced cells.

Germline V gene data show CDR1 as DFQATT and CDR2 as SNEGSKA (reference sequence). Between the trimmed V and J ends, which lost 6 bases and 4 bases, there was a span of 18 bases. The CDR3 length is 14 residues. This same sample was also part of a study on T cells of mothers and their children. According to that study: Thymic selection molds TCR recombination output in a comparable way in related and unrelated pairs.

Sequencing input: blood. The TCR comes from a boy between 5 and 17 years old in good health. The gene calls are TRBV20-1 and TRBJ2-5; no definite D call. This CDR3 reads CSARAQRSGETQYF. The CDR3 coding sequence is TGCAGTGCCCGCGCCCAACGCTCGGGAGAGACCCAGTACTTC.